Each of the 15 T cell receptor beta chains below was sequenced from the same sample in a study of response to subunit inactivated influenza vaccine. TCRdb ran MiXCR on the RT-PCR reads and lists one entry per CDR3 protein. This sample has hundreds of thousands of distinct CDR3 sequences, with 25% found just once. The specimen was CD4+ T cells sorted from PBMCs, collected about 5 days after vaccination. The receptors here all came from a man aged 50 to 60 who received an inactivated influenza vaccine.

V is TRBV12-3 or TRBV12-4 and J is TRBJ2-1; the match to TRBD2 covers 14 bases. The CDR3 extends over 14 amino acids. With V trimmed by 10 bases and J by 8 bases, 7 bases remained unmatched. The chain's CDR3 is CATRLAGGPDEQFF. The CDR3 DNA reads TGTGCCACCCGACTAGCGGGGGGGCCAGATGAGCAGTTCTTC.

The genes are TRBV20-1 and TRBJ2-7; maybe TRBD2 (6 bases). The V gene lost 5 bases and the J gene lost 3 bases, with 23 bases spanning the gap. Germline V CDR1 and CDR2: DFQATT, SNEGSKA (reference sequence). This CDR3 contains 16 residues. This chain's CDR3 is CSARNSRREILYEQYF. DNA for the CDR3: TGCAGTGCTCGGAACTCCCGGAGGGAAATTCTCTACGAGCAGTACTTC.

CDR3 residues: CASSKQGLGNEKLFF. CDR3 in DNA: TGTGCCAGCAGCAAGCAGGGGCTGGGTAATGAAAAACTGTTTTTT. The chain has TRBV6-1 and TRBJ1-4, with D maybe TRBD1 (6 bases). Germline V gives CDR1 MNHNS, CDR2 SASEGT. CDR3 length equals 15 residues. Between the trimmed V and J ends, which lost 6 bases and 4 bases, there was a span of 15 bases.

This rearrangement joins TRBV5-6 to TRBJ1-1, with 7 bases aligning to TRBD1. CDR3 length equals 17 residues. With V trimmed by 4 bases and J by 0 bases, 12 bases remained unmatched. The germline gives CDR1 SGHDT, CDR2 YYEEEE. This CDR3 reads CASSLGPGTVLNTEAFF. CDR3 DNA sequence: TGTGCCAGCAGCCTCGGTCCCGGGACAGTCTTGAACACTGAAGCTTTCTTT.

CDR3: CASSLVGTGGLSEAFF. CDR3 DNA: TGTGCCAGCAGCTTAGTTGGGACAGGGGGGTTATCTGAAGCTTTCTTT. The chain links TRBV7-2 to TRBJ1-1; TRBD1 matches 11 bases. The CDR3 contains 16 residues. Germline trimming cut 1 base from V and 6 bases from J; bases unmatched to any gene: 7. Germline-derived CDR1 and CDR2 are SGHTA and FQGNSA. The variable domain in full, with the rest retrieved from reference TRBV7-2 and TRBJ1-1, is GAGVSQSPSNKVTEKGKDVELRCDPISGHTALYWYRQSLGQGLEFLIYFQGNSAPDKSGLPSDRFSAERTGGSVSTLTIQRTQQEDSAVYLCASSLVGTGGLSEAFFGQGTRLTVV.

The V call is TRBV12-3 or TRBV12-4, the J call TRBJ2-5; possible D gene TRBD1, 6 bases. V lost 1 base to trimming and J lost 1 base, with 10 bases between them. This CDR3 has 15 residues. Here the CDR3 DNA reads TGTGCCAGCAGTTTAGGGGACACCCTCCAAGAGACCCAGTACTTC. As protein: CASSLGDTLQETQYF.

This clonotype occurred a few times. J is TRBJ1-5 and V is TRBV15, with D perhaps matching TRBD1 (6 bases). This CDR3 has 15 residues. Trimming stripped 4 bases from V and 11 bases from J, with 21 bases between. Germline CDR1 is LNHNV and CDR2 is YYDKDF (reference sequence). The CDR3 spells CATSNTGTPGWAQHF. CDR3 DNA: TGTGCCACCAGCAACACCGGGACACCGGGTTGGGCCCAGCATTTT.

The chain has TRBV3-1 and TRBJ2-3; D might be TRBD1 (5 bases). Germline V CDR1 and CDR2: LGHDT, YNNKEL (reference sequence). The CDR3 runs to 15 residues. Trimming left V 1 base short and J 1 base short, with 9 bases between. CDR3 sequence reads: CASSQGGTGTDTQYF. DNA for the CDR3: TGTGCCAGCAGCCAAGGGGGCACGGGCACAGATACGCAGTATTTT.

This clonotype turned up a few times. The chain recombines TRBV5-6 with TRBJ2-7, with D perhaps TRBD2 (6 bases). CDR3 size: 14 residues. V lost 0 bases and J lost 6, with 13 bases in between. Germline V gene lookup returns CDR1 SGHDT and CDR2 YYEEEE. The CDR3 loop reads CASSLGQRVGEQYF. As DNA, the CDR3 is TGTGCCAGCAGCTTGGGCCAGCGGGTTGGCGAGCAGTACTTC. The entire variable domain, with the rest obtained from reference TRBV5-6 and TRBJ2-7, is as follows: DAGVTQSPTHLIKTRGQQVTLRCSPKSGHDTVSWYQQALGQGPQFIFQYYEEEERQRGNFPDRFSGHQFPNYSSELNVNALLLGDSALYLCASSLGQRVGEQYFGPGTRLTVT.

This clonotype was counted many times. The V call is TRBV12-3 or TRBV12-4, the J call TRBJ1-4; no firm D call. Trimming stripped 3 bases from V and 10 bases from J, with 9 bases between. CDR3 length equals 12 residues. In DNA, the CDR3 is TGTGCCAGCAGTTTTGGCTCTGGAAAACTGTTTTTT. It specifies CASSFGSGKLFF.

The V gene is TRBV5-1, the J gene TRBJ2-2; weak D call: TRBD2 (5 bases). The V and J ends lost 4 bases and 5 bases respectively, with 9 bases between them. Germline loops: CDR1 SGHRS, CDR2 YFSETQ. This CDR3 is built from 13 residues. The CDR3 here is CASSRESTGELFF. The CDR3 DNA reads TGCGCCAGCAGCCGGGAATCTACCGGGGAGCTGTTTTTT.

The chain couples TRBV6-1 to TRBJ1-1; 8 bases align to TRBD1. This CDR3 has 16 amino acids. The V and J ends lost 5 bases and 3 bases, in that order; junction bases with no gene match: 11. In germline, CDR1 is MNHNS, CDR2 SASEGT. DNA of the CDR3: TGTGCCAGCAGTCCATGGACAGGGAGGAGAGACACTGAAGCTTTCTTT. Translation gives CASSPWTGRRDTEAFF.

This clonotype was counted only a few times. The chain uses TRBV29-1 and TRBJ2-7; no clear D. The germline V and J ends were trimmed by 0 bases and 0 bases, with 9 bases remaining between them. Germline CDR1 reads SQVTM; CDR2 reads ANQGSEA. The CDR3 runs 14 residues. The CDR3 DNA reads TGCAGCGTTGAAGATCGGGCCGTCTCCTACGAGCAGTACTTC. Protein sequence: CSVEDRAVSYEQYF.

V gene TRBV6-2 or TRBV6-3 combines with J gene TRBJ2-1; perhaps TRBD2 as D (6 bases). The V gene's germline CDR1 is MNHEY and CDR2 SVGEGT. The CDR3 is made up of 17 amino acids. Trimming removed 4 bases at V and 0 bases at J, with 16 bases between. CDR3: CASSFFGTSSSYNEQFF. Here the CDR3 DNA reads TGTGCCAGCAGTTTTTTTGGGACTTCTAGCTCCTACAATGAGCAGTTCTTC.

The chain recombines TRBV20-1 with TRBJ2-3; the D gene is possibly TRBD1 (5 bases). Looked up from germline, CDR1 is DFQATT and CDR2 is SNEGSKA (reference sequence). Trimming removed 2 bases from V and 2 bases from J, with 14 bases in between. This CDR3 has 15 amino acids. As DNA, the CDR3 is TGCAGTGCTAGATATGACAGCCTATACACAGATACGCAGTATTTT. This encodes CSARYDSLYTDTQYF.